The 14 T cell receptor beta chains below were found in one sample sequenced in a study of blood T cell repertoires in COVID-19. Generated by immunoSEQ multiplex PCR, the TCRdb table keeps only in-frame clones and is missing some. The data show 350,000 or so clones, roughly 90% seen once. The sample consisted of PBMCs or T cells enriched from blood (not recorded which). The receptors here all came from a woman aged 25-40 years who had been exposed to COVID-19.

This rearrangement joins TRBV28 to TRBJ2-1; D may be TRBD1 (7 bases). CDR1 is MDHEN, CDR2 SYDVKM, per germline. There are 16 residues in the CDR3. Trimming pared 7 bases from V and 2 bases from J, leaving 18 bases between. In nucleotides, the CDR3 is TGTGCCAGCATGGGCAACCCAGGGGGGACCTACAATGAGCAGTTCTTC. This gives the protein CASMGNPGGTYNEQFF.

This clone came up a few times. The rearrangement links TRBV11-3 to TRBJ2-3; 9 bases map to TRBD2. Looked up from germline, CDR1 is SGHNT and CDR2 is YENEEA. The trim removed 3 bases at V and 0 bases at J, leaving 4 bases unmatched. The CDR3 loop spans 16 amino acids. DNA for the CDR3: TGTGCCAGCAGCTTCCTAGCGGGAACAAGCACAGATACGCAGTATTTT. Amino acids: CASSFLAGTSTDTQYF.

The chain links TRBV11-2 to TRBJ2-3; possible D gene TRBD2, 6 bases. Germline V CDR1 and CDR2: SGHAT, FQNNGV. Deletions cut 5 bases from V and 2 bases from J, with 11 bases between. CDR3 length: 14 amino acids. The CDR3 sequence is CASSPGLNTDTQYF. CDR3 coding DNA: TGTGCCAGCAGCCCGGGACTCAACACAGATACGCAGTATTTT.

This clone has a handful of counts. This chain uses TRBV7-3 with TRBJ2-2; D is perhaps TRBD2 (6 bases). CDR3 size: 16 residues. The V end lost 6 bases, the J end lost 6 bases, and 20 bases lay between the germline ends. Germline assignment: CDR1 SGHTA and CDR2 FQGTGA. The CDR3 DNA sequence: TGTGCCAGCAGTGGGACCGCGGGGCGGGGCTCCGGGGAGCTGTTTTTT. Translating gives CASSGTAGRGSGELFF.

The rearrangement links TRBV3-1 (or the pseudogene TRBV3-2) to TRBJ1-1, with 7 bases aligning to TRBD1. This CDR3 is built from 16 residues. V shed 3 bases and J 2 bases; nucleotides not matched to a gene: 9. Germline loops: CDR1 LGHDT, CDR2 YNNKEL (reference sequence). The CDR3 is CASSQSPTGVNTEAFF. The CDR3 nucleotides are TGTGCCAGCAGCCAGAGCCCTACAGGGGTAAACACTGAAGCTTTCTTT.

The DNA for the CDR3 is TGTGCCAGCAGCTTGGTAGGGGTAGATAATTCACCCCTCCACTTT. Residues: CASSLVGVDNSPLHF. This chain links TRBV5-6 with TRBJ1-6, with a weak D call TRBD1 (5 bases). The ends were cut back, 0 bases at V and 5 bases at J, with 9 bases in the middle. The CDR3 consists of 15 residues. The germline gives CDR1 SGHDT, CDR2 YYEEEE.

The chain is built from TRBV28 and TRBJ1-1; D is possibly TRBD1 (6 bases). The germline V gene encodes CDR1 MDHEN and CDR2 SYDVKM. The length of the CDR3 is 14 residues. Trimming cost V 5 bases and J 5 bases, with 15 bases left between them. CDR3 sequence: CASSPNRVRTEAFF. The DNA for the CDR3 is TGTGCCAGCAGTCCCAACAGGGTTCGGACTGAAGCTTTCTTT.

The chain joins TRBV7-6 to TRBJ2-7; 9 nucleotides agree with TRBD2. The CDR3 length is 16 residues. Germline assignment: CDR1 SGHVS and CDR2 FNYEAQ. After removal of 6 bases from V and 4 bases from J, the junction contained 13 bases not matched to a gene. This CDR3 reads CASSSSGSIGGYEQYF. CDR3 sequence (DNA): TGTGCCAGCAGTAGTAGCGGGAGTATAGGGGGGTACGAGCAGTACTTC.

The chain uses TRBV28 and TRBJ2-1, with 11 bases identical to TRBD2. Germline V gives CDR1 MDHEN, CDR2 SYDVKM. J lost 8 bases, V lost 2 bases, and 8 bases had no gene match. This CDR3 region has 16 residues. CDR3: CASSLVGSGRVDEQFF. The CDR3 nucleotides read TGTGCCAGCAGTTTAGTCGGTAGCGGGAGGGTCGATGAGCAGTTCTTC.

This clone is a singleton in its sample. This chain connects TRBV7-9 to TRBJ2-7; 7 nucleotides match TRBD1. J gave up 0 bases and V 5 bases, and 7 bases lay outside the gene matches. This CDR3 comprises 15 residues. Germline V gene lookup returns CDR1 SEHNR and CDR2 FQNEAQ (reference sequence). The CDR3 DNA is TGTGCCAGCAGCCGGCCGGGACAGAGCTCCTACGAGCAGTACTTC. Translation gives CASSRPGQSSYEQYF.

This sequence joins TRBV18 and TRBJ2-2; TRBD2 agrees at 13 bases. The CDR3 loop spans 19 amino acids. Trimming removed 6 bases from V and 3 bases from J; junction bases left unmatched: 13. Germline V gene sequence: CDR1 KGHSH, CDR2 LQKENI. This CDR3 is CASSHNTRLAGGDTGELFF. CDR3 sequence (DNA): TGTGCCAGCTCTCATAACACTCGACTAGCGGGAGGTGACACCGGGGAGCTGTTTTTT.

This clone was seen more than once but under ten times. CDR3 in amino acids: CASSLSGRAYEQYF. CDR3 coding DNA: TGTGCCAGCAGTTTAAGCGGGAGGGCCTACGAGCAGTACTTC. The chain links TRBV27 to TRBJ2-7; 10 positions match TRBD2. J lost 2 bases, V lost 2 bases, and 0 bases had no gene match. CDR3 length: 14 amino acids. Germline V gene sequence: CDR1 MNHEY, CDR2 SMNVEV (reference sequence).

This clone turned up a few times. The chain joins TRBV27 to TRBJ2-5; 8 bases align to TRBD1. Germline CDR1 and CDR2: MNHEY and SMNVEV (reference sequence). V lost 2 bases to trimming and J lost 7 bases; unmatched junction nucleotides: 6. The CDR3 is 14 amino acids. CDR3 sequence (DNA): TGTGCCAGCAGTTTACAGGGGGCTGGTGGGACCCAGTACTTC. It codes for CASSLQGAGGTQYF.

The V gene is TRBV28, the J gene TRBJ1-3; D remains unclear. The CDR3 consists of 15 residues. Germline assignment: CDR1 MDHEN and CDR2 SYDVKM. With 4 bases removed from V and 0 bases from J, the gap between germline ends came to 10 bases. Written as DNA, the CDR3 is TGTGCCAGCAGTTACGGCGGTAGCTCTGGAAACACCATATATTTT. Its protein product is CASSYGGSSGNTIYF.